The clone carrying this T cell receptor (beta chain) turned up a few times. The antigen is unknown. The data stem from a study of blood T cells in healthy people across ages. For every donor, a draw yielded around 10 milliliters of peripheral blood. Losses at the gene ends were 5 bases for V and 9 bases for J; bases not matched to a gene: 17. Germline V CDR1 and CDR2: MDHEN, SYDVKM. This CDR3 is built from 17 residues. Study outcomes and limitations: The long-lived group displayed more naive CD4+ cells, plus higher diversity, than the aged donors did.

A sample-barcoded 5' primer and a J-beta primer mix were used in a second PCR of roughly 7 to 11 cycles. Each of the cDNA molecules was tagged by a template-switch adaptor with 12 random nucleotides. TCRdb redid the calling of the 5' RACE reads with MiXCR, one entry per CDR3 protein. The sample has hundreds of thousands of distinct CDR3 sequences, about 51% seen once. The chain carries TRBV28 and TRBJ2-1, with TRBD1 matching 9 bases. The material sequenced was blood. This TCR derives from an elderly woman in good health. Here the CDR3 DNA reads TGTGCCAGCAGTCTACCCCGGGACAGGGAGATTAGTGGTGAGCAGTTCTTC. Translation: CASSLPRDREISGEQFF.